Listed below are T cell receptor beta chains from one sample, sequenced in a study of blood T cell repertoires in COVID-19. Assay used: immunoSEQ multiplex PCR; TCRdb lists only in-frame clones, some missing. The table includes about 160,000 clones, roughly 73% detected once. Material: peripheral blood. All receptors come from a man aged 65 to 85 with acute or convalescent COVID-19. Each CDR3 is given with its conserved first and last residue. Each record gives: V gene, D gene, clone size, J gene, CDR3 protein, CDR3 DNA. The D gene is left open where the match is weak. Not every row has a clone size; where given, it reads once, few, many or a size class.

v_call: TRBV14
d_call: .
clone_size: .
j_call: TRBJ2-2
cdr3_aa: CASSPGSWRRNTGELFF
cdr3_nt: TGTGCCAGCAGCCCGGGAAGTTGGCGGAGGAACACCGGGGAGCTGTTTTTT

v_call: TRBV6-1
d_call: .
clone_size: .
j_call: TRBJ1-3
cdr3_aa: CASSQSSGNTIYF
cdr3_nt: TGTGCCAGCAGTCAGTCCTCTGGAAACACCATATATTTT

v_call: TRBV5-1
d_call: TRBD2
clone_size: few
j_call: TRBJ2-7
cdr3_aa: CASSLSELGLAGEQYF
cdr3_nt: TGCGCCAGCAGCTTGTCCGAACTGGGACTAGCGGGTGAGCAGTACTTC

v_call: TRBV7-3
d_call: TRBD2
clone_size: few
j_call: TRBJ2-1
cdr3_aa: CASSYRLAGGYNEQFF
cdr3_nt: TGTGCCAGCAGTTATAGACTAGCGGGAGGTTACAATGAGCAGTTCTTC

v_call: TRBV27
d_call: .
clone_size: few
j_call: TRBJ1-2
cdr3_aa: CASSAGQGGYGYTF
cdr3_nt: TGTGCCAGCAGTGCGGGCCAGGGAGGCTATGGCTACACCTTC

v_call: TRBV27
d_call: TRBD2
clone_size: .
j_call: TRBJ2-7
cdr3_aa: CASSLPGLAGEQYF
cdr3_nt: TGTGCCAGCAGTTTACCCGGACTAGCGGGCGAGCAGTACTTC

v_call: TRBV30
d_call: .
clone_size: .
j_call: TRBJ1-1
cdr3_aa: CAWSVQSTEAFF
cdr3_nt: TGTGCCTGGAGTGTACAAAGTACTGAAGCTTTCTTT

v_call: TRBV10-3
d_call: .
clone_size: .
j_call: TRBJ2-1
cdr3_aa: CATRFHVDNEQFF
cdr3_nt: TGTGCCACCCGGTTCCATGTGGACAATGAGCAGTTCTTC

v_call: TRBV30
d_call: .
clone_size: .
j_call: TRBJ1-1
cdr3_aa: CAWSGEYTEAFF
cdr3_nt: TGTGCCTGGAGCGGGGAGTACACTGAAGCTTTCTTT

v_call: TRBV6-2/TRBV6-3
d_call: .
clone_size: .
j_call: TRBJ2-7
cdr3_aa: CASSWTGYEQYF
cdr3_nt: TGTGCCAGCAGTTGGACTGGGTACGAGCAGTACTTC

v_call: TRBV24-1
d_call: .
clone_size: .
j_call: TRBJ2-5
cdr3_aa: CATSDHRAETQYF
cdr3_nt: TGTGCCACCAGTGATCACAGGGCCGAGACCCAGTACTTC

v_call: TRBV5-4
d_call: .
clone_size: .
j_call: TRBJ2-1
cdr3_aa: CASSLAGASASYNEQFF
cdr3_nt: TGTGCCAGCAGCTTGGCCGGGGCTAGCGCATCCTACAATGAGCAGTTCTTC

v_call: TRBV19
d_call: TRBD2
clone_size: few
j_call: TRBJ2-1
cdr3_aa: CASSLREGHDEQFF
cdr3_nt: TGTGCCAGTAGTCTCCGGGAGGGCCACGATGAGCAGTTCTTC

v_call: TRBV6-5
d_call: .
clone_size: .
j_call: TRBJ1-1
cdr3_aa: CASSARGTEAFF
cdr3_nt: TGTGCCAGCAGCGCCCGGGGTACTGAAGCTTTCTTT

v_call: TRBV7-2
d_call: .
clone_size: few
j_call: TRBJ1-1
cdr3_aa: CASSLVDSTEAFF
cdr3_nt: TGTGCCAGCAGCTTAGTTGACTCCACTGAAGCTTTCTTT

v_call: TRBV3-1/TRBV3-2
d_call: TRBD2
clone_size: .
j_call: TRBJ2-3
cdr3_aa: CASSQGWNRLAGKLDTQYF
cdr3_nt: TGTGCCAGCAGCCAGGGATGGAATCGACTAGCGGGGAAGTTAGATACGCAGTATTTT

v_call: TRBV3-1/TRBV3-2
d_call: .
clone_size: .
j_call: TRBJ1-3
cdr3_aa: CASSQVRSTGSSGNTIYF
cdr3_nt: TGTGCCAGCAGCCAAGTACGTTCGACAGGCTCCTCTGGAAACACCATATATTTT

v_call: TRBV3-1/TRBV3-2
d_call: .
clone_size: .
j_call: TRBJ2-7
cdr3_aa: CASSDRRAYEQYF
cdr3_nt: TGTGCCAGCAGCGATCGCAGGGCCTACGAGCAGTACTTC

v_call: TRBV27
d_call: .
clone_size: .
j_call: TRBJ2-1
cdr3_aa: CASSWGGAQNEQFF
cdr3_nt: TGTGCCAGCAGTTGGGGTGGGGCCCAGAATGAGCAGTTCTTC

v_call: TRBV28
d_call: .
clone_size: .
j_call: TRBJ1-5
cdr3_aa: CASSPADRNNQPQHF
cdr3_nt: TGTGCCAGCAGCCCCGCCGACAGGAACAATCAGCCCCAGCATTTT

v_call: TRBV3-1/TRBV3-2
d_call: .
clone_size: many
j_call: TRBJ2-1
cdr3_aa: CASSQVQGGNEQFF
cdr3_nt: TGTGCCAGCAGCCAAGTTCAGGGTGGCAATGAGCAGTTCTTC

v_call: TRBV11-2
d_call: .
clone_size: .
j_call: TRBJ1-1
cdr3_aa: CASSLQAGGTEAFF
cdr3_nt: TGTGCCAGCAGCCTCCAGGCGGGAGGTACTGAAGCTTTCTTT

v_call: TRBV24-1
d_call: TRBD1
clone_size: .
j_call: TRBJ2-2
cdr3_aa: CATSDVAGTGGRDTGELFF
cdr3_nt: TGTGCCACCAGTGATGTAGCCGGGACAGGGGGTCGAGACACCGGGGAGCTGTTTTTT

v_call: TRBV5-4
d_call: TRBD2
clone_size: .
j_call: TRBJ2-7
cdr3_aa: CASSFSGSTYEQYF
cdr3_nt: TGTGCCAGCAGCTTTAGCGGGAGTACGTACGAGCAGTACTTC

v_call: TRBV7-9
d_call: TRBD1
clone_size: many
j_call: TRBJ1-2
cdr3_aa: CASISRQGGHGYTF
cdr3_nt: TGTGCCAGCATCAGTCGACAGGGAGGTCATGGCTACACCTTC

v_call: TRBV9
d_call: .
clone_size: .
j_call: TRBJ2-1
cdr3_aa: CASSVGSVEGYEQFF
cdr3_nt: TGTGCCAGCAGCGTAGGTAGCGTCGAAGGATATGAGCAGTTCTTC

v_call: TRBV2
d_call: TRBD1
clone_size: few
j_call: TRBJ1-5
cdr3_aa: CASRETGGSVYSNQPQHF
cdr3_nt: TGTGCCAGCAGAGAGACAGGGGGCTCCGTTTATAGCAATCAGCCCCAGCATTTT

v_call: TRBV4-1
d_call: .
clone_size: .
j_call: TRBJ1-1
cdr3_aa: CASSPSIQGWTEAFF
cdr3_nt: TGCGCCAGCAGCCCATCTATCCAGGGGTGGACTGAAGCTTTCTTT

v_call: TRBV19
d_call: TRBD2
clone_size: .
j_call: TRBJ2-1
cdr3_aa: CASSILAGGGHNEQFF
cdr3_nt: TGTGCCAGTAGTATCCTAGCGGGAGGTGGCCACAATGAGCAGTTCTTC

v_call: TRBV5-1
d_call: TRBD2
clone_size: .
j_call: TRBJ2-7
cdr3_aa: CASSLTSGGSFQYEQYF
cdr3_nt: TGCGCCAGCAGCTTGACTAGCGGGGGGTCATTCCAATACGAGCAGTACTTC

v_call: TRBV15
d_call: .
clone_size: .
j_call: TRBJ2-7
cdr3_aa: CATSKQSSSVRREQYF
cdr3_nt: TGTGCCACCAGTAAGCAGAGTAGTAGCGTACGTAGGGAGCAGTACTTC

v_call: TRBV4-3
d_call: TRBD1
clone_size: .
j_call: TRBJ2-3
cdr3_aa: CASSKDRPDTQYF
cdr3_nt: TGCGCCAGCAGCAAGGACAGGCCAGATACGCAGTATTTT

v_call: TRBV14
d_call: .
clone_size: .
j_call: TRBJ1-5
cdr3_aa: CASSPGGANQPQHF
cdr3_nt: TGTGCCAGCAGCCCCGGCGGCGCTAATCAGCCCCAGCATTTT

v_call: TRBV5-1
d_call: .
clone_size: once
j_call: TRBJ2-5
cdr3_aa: CASSSGGPETQYF
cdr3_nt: TGCGCCAGCAGCTCCGGGGGTCCGGAGACCCAGTACTTC

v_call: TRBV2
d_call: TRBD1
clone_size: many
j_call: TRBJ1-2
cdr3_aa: CASSPGQVDGYTF
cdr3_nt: TGTGCCAGCAGTCCGGGACAGGTAGATGGCTACACCTTC

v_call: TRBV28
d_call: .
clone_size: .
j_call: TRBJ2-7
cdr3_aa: CASSLPPLPIPYEQYF
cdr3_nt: TGTGCCAGCAGTTTACCCCCCCTGCCTATACCCTACGAGCAGTACTTC

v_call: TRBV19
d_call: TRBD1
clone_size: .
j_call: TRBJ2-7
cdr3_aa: CASTPRDRHHEQYF
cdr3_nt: TGTGCCAGTACCCCCCGGGACAGGCACCACGAGCAGTACTTC

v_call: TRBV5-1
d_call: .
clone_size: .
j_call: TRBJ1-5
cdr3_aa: CASSLSGGGPVQPQHF
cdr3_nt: TGCGCCAGCAGCCTCTCCGGGGGGGGGCCTGTTCAGCCCCAGCATTTT

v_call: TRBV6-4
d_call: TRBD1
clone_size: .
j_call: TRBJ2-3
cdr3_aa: CASSQQGTATDTQYF
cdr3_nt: TGTGCCAGCAGCCAACAGGGGACGGCAACAGATACGCAGTATTTT

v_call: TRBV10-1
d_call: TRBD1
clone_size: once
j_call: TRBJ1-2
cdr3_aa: CASSDYRTGYGYTF
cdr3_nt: TGCGCCAGCAGTGATTATAGGACAGGGTATGGCTACACCTTC

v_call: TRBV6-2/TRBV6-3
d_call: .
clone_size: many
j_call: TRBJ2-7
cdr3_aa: CASSYTFGGADYEQYF
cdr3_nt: TGTGCCAGCAGTTACACCTTCGGAGGAGCGGACTACGAGCAGTACTTC

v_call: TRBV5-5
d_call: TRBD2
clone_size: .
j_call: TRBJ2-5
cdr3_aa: CASSFGLAGADQYF
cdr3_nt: TGTGCCAGCAGCTTTGGACTAGCGGGGGCCGACCAGTACTTC

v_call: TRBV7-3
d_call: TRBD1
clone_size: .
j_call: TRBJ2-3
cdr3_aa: CASSSIPKTGGRTDTQYF
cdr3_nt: TGTGCCAGCAGCTCGATCCCTAAAACAGGGGGCCGCACAGATACGCAGTATTTT

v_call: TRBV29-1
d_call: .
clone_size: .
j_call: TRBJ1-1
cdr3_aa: CSVDPRRNTEAFF
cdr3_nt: TGCAGCGTTGATCCTCGGAGGAACACTGAAGCTTTCTTT